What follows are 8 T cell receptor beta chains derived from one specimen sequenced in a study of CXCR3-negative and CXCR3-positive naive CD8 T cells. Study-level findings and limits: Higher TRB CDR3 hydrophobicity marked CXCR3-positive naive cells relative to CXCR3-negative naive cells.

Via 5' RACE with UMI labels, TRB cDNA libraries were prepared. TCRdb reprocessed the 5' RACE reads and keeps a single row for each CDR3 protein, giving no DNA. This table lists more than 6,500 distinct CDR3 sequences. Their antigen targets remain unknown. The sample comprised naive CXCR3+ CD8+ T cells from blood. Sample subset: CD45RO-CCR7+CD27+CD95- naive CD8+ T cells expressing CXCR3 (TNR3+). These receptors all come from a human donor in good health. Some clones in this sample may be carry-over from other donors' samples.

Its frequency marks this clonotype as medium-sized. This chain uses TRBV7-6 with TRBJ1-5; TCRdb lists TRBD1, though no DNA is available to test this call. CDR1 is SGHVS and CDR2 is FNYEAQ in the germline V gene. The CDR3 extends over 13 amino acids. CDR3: CASRWDSHQPQHF.

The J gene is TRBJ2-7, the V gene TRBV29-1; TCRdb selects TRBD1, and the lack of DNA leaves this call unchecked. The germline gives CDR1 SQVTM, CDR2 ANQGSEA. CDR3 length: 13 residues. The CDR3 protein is CSVRTVASGEQYF.

CDR3 in amino acids: CASSSQSYEQYF. The rearrangement links TRBV6-5 to TRBJ2-7. Germline V gene sequence: CDR1 MNHEY, CDR2 SVGAGI. CDR3 length: 12 amino acids.

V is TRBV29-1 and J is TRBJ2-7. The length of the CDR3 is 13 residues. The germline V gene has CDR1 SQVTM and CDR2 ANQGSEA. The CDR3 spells CSVQPDISYEQYF.

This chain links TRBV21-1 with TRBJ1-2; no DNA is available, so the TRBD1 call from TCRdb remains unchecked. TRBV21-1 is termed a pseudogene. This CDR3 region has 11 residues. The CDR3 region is CASRRQYGYTF.

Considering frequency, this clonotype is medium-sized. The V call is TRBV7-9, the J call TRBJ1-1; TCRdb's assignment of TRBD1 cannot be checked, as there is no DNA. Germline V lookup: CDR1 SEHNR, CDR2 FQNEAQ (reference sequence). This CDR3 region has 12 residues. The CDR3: CASSFSGSLLGF.

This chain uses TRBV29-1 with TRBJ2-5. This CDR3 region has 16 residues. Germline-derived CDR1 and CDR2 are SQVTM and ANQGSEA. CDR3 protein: CSVEDQSYLNQETQYF.

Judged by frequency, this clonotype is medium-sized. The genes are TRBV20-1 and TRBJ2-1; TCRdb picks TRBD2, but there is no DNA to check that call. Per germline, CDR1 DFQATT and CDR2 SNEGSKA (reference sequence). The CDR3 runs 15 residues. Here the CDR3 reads CSADPAVGSYNEQFF.